The subject of this entry is one T cell receptor (beta chain). This sample was included in a study of control samples from healthy donors and cancer patients. The repertoire was sequenced with immunoSEQ multiplex PCR; TCRdb's copy has only in-frame clones and lacks some. The sample gives tens of thousands of clones, about 88% of which show up once; roughly 39% is in the top ten. This CDR3 contains 14 residues. Germline CDR1 and CDR2: SGHNT and YYREEE (reference sequence). The V gene end was trimmed by 7 bases and the J gene end by 1 base; junction bases not matched to a gene: 5. The receptor comes from a man aged 65-85 years with lung cancer. The genes are TRBV5-4 and TRBJ2-3; 8 bases line up with TRBD1. Sequencing was performed on PBMCs. This CDR3 is CASLGDRRTDTQYF. DNA for the CDR3: TGTGCCAGCCTAGGGGACAGGCGCACAGATACGCAGTATTTT.